This section outlines one T cell receptor beta chain sequence together with its context. Germline CDR1 SGHTS, CDR2 YDEGEE. The CDR3 totals 14 residues. V lost 2 bases, J lost 2 bases, and 10 bases lay in between. The data belong to a study of blood T cell repertoires in COVID-19. Background on the study: Italy, Spain and the United States were the sources of the convalescent and acute COVID-19 samples. Sources were T cells, B-cell-depleted T cells, or PBMCs; the material itself was cDNA or gDNA.

Clones were read by immunoSEQ multiplex PCR, and TCRdb kept only the in-frame ones, dropping some. Of a few hundred thousand clones listed, around 87% are singletons. The rearrangement links TRBV5-8 to TRBJ2-5; D call uncertain. The sequence came from a man aged 18 to 35 with active or convalescent COVID-19. The sample taken for sequencing was peripheral blood. The CDR3 bases are TGTGCCAGCAGCTTTCGTCGACAACAAGAGACCCAGTACTTC. It yields the protein CASSFRRQQETQYF.